This TCR beta chain derives from a study of technical replicates of blood from several donors (dated by TCRdb to 2016 to 2017). The CDR3 contains 11 residues, cysteine and phenylalanine counted. Left in the record is the CDR3 DNA by itself, 33 bases read in frame from the first base. CDR1 and CDR2, per the germline V gene, are SGHDT and YYEEEE. The trim is 2 bases for V and 5 bases for J, with a gap of 4 bases between the germline ends. A word on this clone: No antigen is known for it. One base away there is no much larger clone; base qualities are not given.

The library was obtained by the immunoSEQ multiplex PCR assay. TCRdb obtained this table from immuneACCESS and retained in-frame rearrangements with V and J assigned. These tables miss some clones; where compared with another copy, unresolved V genes account for less than half of the shortfall, and the remainder is unexplained. The sample yields about 75,000 clones; around 97% were counted once. 0.25% to 0.3% of the sample belongs to the ten largest clones. Source material: T cells isolated from PBMCs. The sequence was collected from a human donor in good health. Here the chain combines TRBV5-6 and TRBJ1-1, with no confident D gene call. The DNA is TGTGCCAGCAGCTTCGGGACTGAAGCTTTCTTT. The resulting protein is CASSFGTEAFF.